This TCR beta chain was profiled in a study of cytomegalovirus exposure and HLA in healthy donors. Researchers ran the PCR with 60 Vbeta and 13 Jbeta primers. Assay: immunoSEQ multiplex PCR; the TCRdb copy retains only in-frame clones and omits some. This table holds 75,000 to 100,000 clones, about four fifths found once. Healthy bone marrow donors supplied every sample. When sampled, the donors appeared nominally healthy, though they likely had unrecorded immune exposures. CDR3 length: 16 residues. Trimming at V came to 4 bases and at J to 0 bases, leaving 7 bases not matched to a gene. Germline V gene sequence: CDR1 SGHVS, CDR2 FQNEAQ.

The chain combines TRBV7-8 with TRBJ1-1; 8 bases fit TRBD1. The TCR comes from a female donor in good health and CMV-seropositive. Source material: PBMCs. This chain's CDR3 is CASSYRGRTMNTEAFF. CDR3 DNA: TGTGCCAGCAGCTACAGGGGGAGAACCATGAACACTGAAGCTTTCTTT.